Presented here are 20 T cell receptor beta chains from one specimen sequenced in a study of T cell repertoires and HLA-DP antigens. Data came from immunoSEQ multiplex PCR; TCRdb stores just in-frame clones and leaves some out. The sample has about 110,000 clones; over 90% are singletons. Their specific antigens are unknown. Sequenced: CD4+ T cells from PBMCs. The source is a woman aged 18-29 years in good health and CMV-seronegative.

Only one count was recorded for this clone. The chain uses TRBV18 and TRBJ2-7, with D perhaps TRBD1 (5 bases). Trimming removed 3 bases at V and 0 bases at J, with 9 bases between. The CDR3 is 14 residues long. Germline CDR1 and CDR2: KGHSH and LQKENI. CDR3: CASSPGRGSYEQYF. The CDR3, as DNA: TGTGCCAGCTCACCCGGAAGGGGCTCCTACGAGCAGTACTTC.

The chain links TRBV13 to TRBJ2-6; 7 bases are a match to TRBD1. There are 18 residues in the CDR3. V dropped 4 bases and J dropped 4; count of bases not matched to a gene: 13. Germline assignment: CDR1 PRHDT and CDR2 FYEKMQ (reference sequence). CDR3 protein: CASSSLPTGQSGANVLTF. CDR3 nucleotides: TGTGCCAGCAGCTCACTCCCGACAGGGCAGTCCGGGGCCAACGTCCTGACTTTC. The variable domain in full, completed from reference TRBV13 and TRBJ2-6, reads AAGVIQSPRHLIKEKRETATLKCYPIPRHDTVYWYQQGPGQDPQFLISFYEKMQSDKGSIPDRFSAQQFSDYHSELNMSSLELGDSALYFCASSSLPTGQSGANVLTFGAGSRLTVL.

This chain joins TRBV5-1 and TRBJ2-7; D is unresolved. The CDR3 has 14 residues. Germline CDR1 is SGHRS and CDR2 is YFSETQ. V gave up 4 bases and J gave up 1 base, with 12 bases separating them. The CDR3 protein is CASSPAARSYEQYF. The CDR3, as DNA: TGCGCCAGCAGCCCCGCCGCCCGATCCTACGAGCAGTACTTC.

This rearrangement joins TRBV19 to TRBJ1-2; TRBD1 matches 8 bases. Trimming removed 3 bases from V and 2 bases from J; junction bases left unmatched: 5. This CDR3 region has 15 residues. Germline V gene sequence: CDR1 LNHDA, CDR2 SQIVND (reference sequence). Written as DNA, the CDR3 is TGTGCCAGTAGTATGGGACAGGATCGAAACTATGGCTACACCTTC. This gives the protein CASSMGQDRNYGYTF.

The chain couples TRBV9 to TRBJ2-3, with D possibly TRBD1 on 7 matching bases. V lost 4 bases and J lost 3, with 21 bases in between. Germline CDR1 is SGDLS and CDR2 is YYNGEE. This CDR3 has 17 residues. CDR3 bases: TGTGCCAGCAGCCCCCCAGGGGGGAAGTGGGGGACAGATACGCAGTATTTT. The encoded protein is CASSPPGGKWGTDTQYF.

The gene calls are TRBV5-1 and TRBJ1-2, with 7 positions matching TRBD1. The CDR3 loop spans 14 amino acids. V shed 4 bases, J shed 6 bases, and the junction held 9 bases outside the gene matches. Germline V gene sequence: CDR1 SGHRS, CDR2 YFSETQ. The CDR3 region has the DNA TGCGCCAGCAGCCGCCCGACAGGGTTCGATGGCTACACCTTC. Its protein is CASSRPTGFDGYTF.

The chain recombines TRBV10-3 with TRBJ1-4; 7 bases fit TRBD1. Germline trimming cut 0 bases from V and 8 bases from J; bases unmatched to any gene: 6. This CDR3 has 15 amino acids. In germline, CDR1 is ENHRY, CDR2 SYGVKD. The CDR3 sequence is CAISESKGAREKLFF. As DNA, the CDR3 is TGTGCCATCAGTGAGTCGAAGGGGGCGCGAGAAAAACTGTTTTTT.

The chain combines TRBV9 with TRBJ2-3; 8 nucleotides line up with TRBD2. The CDR3 loop spans 18 amino acids. Losses at the gene ends were 0 bases for V and 0 bases for J; bases not matched to a gene: 9. Per the germline V gene, CDR1 is SGDLS and CDR2 is YYNGEE. CDR3 bases: TGTGCCAGCAGCGTAGAGGCGGCTAGCGGGCCTAGCACAGATACGCAGTATTTT. It translates to CASSVEAASGPSTDTQYF.

The genes are TRBV5-1 and TRBJ2-3; D remains ambiguous. Germline lookup yields CDR1 SGHRS and CDR2 YFSETQ. The ends were cut back, 4 bases at V and 0 bases at J, with 9 bases in the middle. The CDR3 contains 14 residues. CDR3 region: CASSPDPSTDTQYF. The CDR3 DNA sequence: TGCGCCAGCAGCCCGGACCCTAGCACAGATACGCAGTATTTT. Full variable domain (rest looked up from reference TRBV5-1 and TRBJ2-3): KAGVTQTPRYLIKTRGQQVTLSCSPISGHRSVSWYQQTPGQGLQFLFEYFSETQRNKGNFPGRFSGRQFSNSRSEMNVSTLELGDSALYLCASSPDPSTDTQYFGPGTRLTVL.

This sequence joins TRBV7-3 and TRBJ2-2, with no clear D. Looked up from germline, CDR1 is SGHTA and CDR2 is FQGTGA. The V gene lost 2 bases and the J gene lost 6 bases, with 4 bases spanning the gap. The CDR3 loop spans 12 amino acids. In nucleotides, the CDR3 is TGTGCCAGCAGCTTAGGGGCCGGGGAGCTGTTTTTT. Translated, it gives CASSLGAGELFF.

This chain joins TRBV28 and TRBJ1-5; D not certain. CDR1 and CDR2 from the germline V gene are MDHEN and SYDVKM. Trimming took 7 bases from V and 3 from J, leaving 16 bases between them. This CDR3 has 15 residues. CDR3 sequence reads: CASTLGVRDNQPQHF. The CDR3 DNA is TGTGCCAGCACATTGGGTGTTCGGGACAATCAGCCCCAGCATTTT.

This clone was seen a few times. V is TRBV7-9 and J is TRBJ1-5; 10 nucleotides align to TRBD1. With 5 bases clipped from V and 5 bases from J, the junction kept 6 bases outside the gene matches. CDR1 and CDR2 from the germline V gene are SEHNR and FQNEAQ (reference sequence). The CDR3 sequence is 15 residues long. The CDR3 sequence is CASSPGTGEYQPQHF. CDR3 sequence (DNA): TGTGCCAGCAGCCCCGGGACAGGGGAGTATCAGCCCCAGCATTTT.

This chain links TRBV5-1 with TRBJ2-5; possibly TRBD1 for D (7 bases). V lost 6 bases, J lost 1 base, and 16 bases lay in between. The germline gives CDR1 SGHRS, CDR2 YFSETQ. The CDR3 runs to 15 residues. The chain's CDR3 is CASTNYRGLQETQYF. The CDR3 region has the DNA TGCGCCAGCACCAATTACAGGGGACTCCAAGAGACCCAGTACTTC.

The J gene is TRBJ1-6, the V gene TRBV7-8; D gene ambiguous. V lost 0 bases and J lost 3, with 12 bases in between. The CDR3 consists of 17 residues. Germline V gene lookup returns CDR1 SGHVS and CDR2 FQNEAQ. CDR3 region: CASSLALESYYNSPLHF. CDR3 nucleotide sequence: TGTGCCAGCAGCTTAGCCCTGGAAAGCTACTATAATTCACCCCTCCACTTT.

The chain is built from TRBV2 and TRBJ1-2, with 9 bases that match TRBD1. The CDR3 has 15 amino acids. Germline loops: CDR1 SNHLY, CDR2 FYNNEI. After removal of 4 bases from V and 4 bases from J, the junction contained 7 bases not matched to a gene. For the CDR3, the DNA is TGTGCCAGCAGTGTAAGGACAGGGGAGAGCTATGGCTACACCTTC. It is translated as CASSVRTGESYGYTF.

The V gene is TRBV29-1, the J gene TRBJ2-3; 8 positions match TRBD2. Germline trimming cut 5 bases from V and 0 bases from J; bases unmatched to any gene: 10. This CDR3 has 16 amino acids. Per the germline V gene, CDR1 is SQVTM and CDR2 is ANQGSEA. The DNA for the CDR3 is TGCAGCGTTTTGAGGGATCGGGAGGGGAGCACAGATACGCAGTATTTT. Its translation: CSVLRDREGSTDTQYF.

The chain employs TRBV19 and TRBJ1-4; D remains ambiguous. This CDR3 has 11 residues. CDR1 and CDR2 (germline): LNHDA, SQIVND (reference sequence). Trimming removed 10 bases from V and 3 bases from J, with 6 bases in between. The CDR3 sequence is CAIRANEKLFF. In DNA, the CDR3 is TGTGCCATACGTGCTAATGAAAAACTGTTTTTT. Full variable domain (rest looked up from reference TRBV19 and TRBJ1-4): DGGITQSPKYLFRKEGQNVTLSCEQNLNHDAMYWYRQDPGQGLRLIYYSQIVNDFQKGDIAEGYSVSREKKESFPLTVTSAQKNPTAFYLCAIRANEKLFFGSGTQLSVL.

This chain joins TRBV6-6 and TRBJ2-7, with D perhaps TRBD2 (6 bases). V was cut by 6 bases and J by 2 bases, with 17 bases left in between. There are 15 residues in the CDR3. The V gene's germline CDR1 is MNHNY and CDR2 SVGAGI (reference sequence). The CDR3 nucleotides are TGTGCCAGCAGGCCCGGGTGGGGGGAAGCCTACGAGCAGTACTTC. Encoded protein: CASRPGWGEAYEQYF.

This chain connects TRBV6-5 to TRBJ1-4; tentative D call: TRBD1 (5 bases). The V gene's germline CDR1 is MNHEY and CDR2 SVGAGI. This CDR3 has 15 amino acids. Trimming removed 6 bases from V and 8 bases from J, with 19 bases in between. CDR3 in DNA: TGTGCCAGCAGCCTCCTGGGGACCTTGAGGGAAAAACTGTTTTTT. Translating gives CASSLLGTLREKLFF.

The chain couples TRBV9 to TRBJ2-1; tentative D call: TRBD1 (5 bases). The V and J ends lost 3 bases and 2 bases respectively, with 9 bases between them. The germline V gene encodes CDR1 SGDLS and CDR2 YYNGEE. The CDR3 length is 14 residues. CDR3 in amino acids: CASSEARAYNEQFF. The CDR3 coding sequence is TGTGCCAGCAGCGAGGCCAGGGCCTACAATGAGCAGTTCTTC.